A selection of T cell receptor beta chains follows, all from one sample in a study of T cells of healthy individuals. Each CDR3 protein is one row after TCRdb ran MiXCR on the 5' RACE reads. The table lists roughly 87,000 distinct CDR3 sequences, around 17% of them singletons, with 6% to 8% in the top ten. The receptor set was obtained from a human donor in good health. The CDR3 runs from the conserved cysteine through the conserved F or W. A D gene is named only where the DNA matches it firmly. Clone size is stated in some rows and not others, as once, few, many or a class when expanded.

clone_size	d_call	v_call	cdr3_length	j_call	cdr3_aa	cdr3_nt
.	.	TRBV18	14	TRBJ2-2	CASSPRRDTGELFF	TGTGCCAGCTCACCCCGCAGAGACACCGGGGAGCTGTTTTTT
.	TRBD2	TRBV6-2/TRBV6-3	16	TRBJ2-5	CASSTLLAGERETQYF	TGTGCCAGCAGTACCCTACTAGCGGGAGAGAGAGAGACCCAGTACTTC
.	.	TRBV28	12	TRBJ2-5	CATNRLGETQYF	TGTGCCACCAATCGACTGGGGGAGACCCAGTACTTC
.	.	TRBV4-3	16	TRBJ1-2	CASSQEEWRSSYGYTF	TGCGCCAGCAGCCAAGAAGAGTGGAGATCCTCCTATGGCTACACCTTC
.	TRBD2	TRBV12-3/TRBV12-4	16	TRBJ2-3	CASSSRTSGRTDTQYF	TGTGCCAGCAGTTCCCGGACTAGCGGACGCACAGATACGCAGTATTTT
many	.	TRBV11-2	15	TRBJ1-1	CASSLARGQGAEAFF	TGTGCCAGCAGCTTAGCTCGGGGGCAAGGGGCTGAAGCTTTCTTT
few	.	TRBV6-6	13	TRBJ1-6	CASRNDYNSPLHF	TGTGCCAGCAGGAACGACTATAATTCACCCCTCCACTTT
many	.	TRBV9	13	TRBJ2-1	CASSVGTLNEQFF	TGTGCCAGCAGCGTAGGCACTCTCAATGAGCAGTTCTTC
.	TRBD2	TRBV7-3	16	TRBJ2-1	CASSYYSGRAAVEQFF	TGTGCCAGCAGCTACTATAGCGGGAGGGCTGCGGTTGAGCAGTTCTTC
.	.	TRBV12-3/TRBV12-4	14	TRBJ2-1	CASSLGSRESEQFF	TGTGCCAGCAGTTTAGGCTCCCGGGAGAGTGAGCAGTTCTTC
few	.	TRBV20-1	16	TRBJ1-6	CSASWPGLPWESPLHF	TGCAGTGCTAGTTGGCCGGGACTTCCTTGGGAATCACCCCTCCACTTT
few	.	TRBV28	14	TRBJ1-2	CASNVVEGSGGYTF	TGTGCCAGCAACGTTGTGGAGGGCTCCGGTGGCTACACCTTC
.	.	TRBV28	14	TRBJ2-3	CASSFLSGTDTQYF	TGTGCCAGCAGTTTCCTATCTGGCACAGATACGCAGTATTTT
.	TRBD2	TRBV7-9	15	TRBJ2-5	CASSLTSGSGETQYF	TGTGCCAGCAGCCTGACTAGCGGGAGTGGAGAGACCCAGTACTTC
many	.	TRBV5-1	15	TRBJ2-3	CASRRAGGLTDTQYF	TGCGCCAGCAGAAGGGCAGGTGGCCTCACAGATACGCAGTATTTT
many	.	TRBV7-2	13	TRBJ2-3	CASSLSMGDTQYF	TGTGCCAGCAGCTTGTCAATGGGAGATACGCAGTATTTT
.	.	TRBV11-2	17	TRBJ2-6	CASSRNTGSSGANVLTF	TGTGCCAGCAGCCGGAATACAGGGAGCTCTGGGGCCAACGTCCTGACTTTC
few	.	TRBV11-2	15	TRBJ2-5	CASSLGWSYQETQYF	TGTGCCAGCAGCTTAGGTTGGTCGTACCAAGAGACCCAGTACTTC
many	TRBD2	TRBV6-6	15	TRBJ2-3	CASRAGLAGVDTQYF	TGTGCCAGCAGGGCGGGACTAGCGGGAGTAGATACGCAGTATTTT
.	.	TRBV24-1	13	TRBJ2-2	CATSDFFPGELFF	TGTGCCACCAGTGATTTTTTCCCCGGGGAGCTGTTTTTT
many	.	TRBV20-1	16	TRBJ1-1	CSAHFPSLESRTEAFF	TGCAGTGCTCATTTTCCGTCCCTGGAGAGTAGGACTGAAGCTTTCTTT
many	.	TRBV29-1	15	TRBJ2-7	CSVPTSTGNPYEQYF	TGCAGCGTTCCGACATCTACAGGGAATCCGTACGAGCAGTACTTC
few	.	TRBV7-9	14	TRBJ2-2	CASSLLGVPGELFF	TGTGCCAGCAGCTTACTAGGCGTCCCCGGGGAGCTGTTTTTT
.	.	TRBV5-1	14	TRBJ2-1	CASTPTGGNNEQFF	TGCGCCAGCACCCCCACGGGCGGAAACAATGAGCAGTTCTTC
few	TRBD2	TRBV6-1	17	TRBJ2-3	CASSEGLAGGGADTQYF	TGTGCCAGCAGTGAGGGACTAGCGGGGGGTGGGGCAGATACGCAGTATTTT
.	.	TRBV10-3	13	TRBJ2-2	CAISESGAGELFF	TGTGCCATCAGTGAGTCAGGTGCCGGGGAGCTGTTTTTT
few	.	TRBV5-1	12	TRBJ2-2	CASSPNYGELFF	TGCGCCAGCAGCCCTAATTACGGGGAGCTGTTTTTT
.	TRBD2	TRBV29-1	15	TRBJ2-7	CSVEGTSGRINEQYF	TGCAGCGTTGAAGGGACTAGCGGGAGAATAAACGAGCAGTACTTC
many	.	TRBV6-6	11	TRBJ1-1	CATDGNTEAFF	TGTGCCACCGACGGTAACACTGAAGCTTTCTTT
many	.	TRBV4-1	14	TRBJ1-3	CASRKQGSGNTIYF	TGCGCCAGCAGGAAACAGGGCTCTGGAAACACCATATATTTT
.	TRBD2	TRBV5-6	22	TRBJ2-2	CASSHHPSGTSGGYANTGELFF	TGTGCCAGCAGCCATCATCCCTCCGGGACTAGCGGGGGGTACGCGAACACCGGGGAGCTGTTTTTT
.	.	TRBV28	11	TRBJ2-5	CASVSGPTQYF	TGTGCCAGCGTCTCTGGACCGACCCAGTACTTC
.	.	TRBV7-2	15	TRBJ2-7	CASSLSPGWDYEQYF	TGTGCCAGCAGCTTATCCCCCGGATGGGACTACGAGCAGTACTTC
.	.	TRBV6-5	14	TRBJ1-1	CASSYMGRATEAFF	TGTGCCAGCAGTTACATGGGAAGGGCCACTGAAGCTTTCTTT
many	.	TRBV11-2	12	TRBJ2-7	CASSLEVHEQYF	TGTGCCAGCAGCTTGGAAGTTCACGAGCAGTACTTC
few	TRBD1	TRBV20-1	11	TRBJ2-7	CSARYRGEQYF	TGCAGTGCTAGGTACAGGGGTGAGCAGTACTTC
few	TRBD1	TRBV5-1	15	TRBJ2-7	CASSQGDRSAYEQYF	TGCGCCAGCAGCCAGGGGGACAGGTCTGCCTACGAGCAGTACTTC
few	.	TRBV18	14	TRBJ1-1	CASSARRENTEAFF	TGTGCCAGCTCGGCTCGACGTGAGAACACTGAAGCTTTCTTT
many	.	TRBV29-1	12	TRBJ2-5	CSVIAQIETQYF	TGCAGCGTAATAGCACAGATAGAGACCCAGTACTTC
many	.	TRBV4-3	15	TRBJ1-3	CASSLDAGSGNTIYF	TGCGCCAGCAGCCTAGACGCAGGCTCTGGAAACACCATATATTTT
few	TRBD1	TRBV6-5	18	TRBJ1-1	CASSSVPGQGARVTEAFF	TGTGCCAGCAGTTCCGTCCCGGGACAGGGGGCGAGGGTCACTGAAGCTTTCTTT
.	TRBD1	TRBV12-3/TRBV12-4	14	TRBJ1-5	CASSPGTGVGPQHF	TGTGCCAGCAGCCCCGGGACAGGGGTAGGGCCCCAGCATTTT
.	.	TRBV28	15	TRBJ1-6	CASLTGTAYNSPLHF	TGTGCCAGCCTGACCGGGACGGCCTATAATTCACCCCTCCACTTT
.	.	TRBV7-3	14	TRBJ2-5	CASSSGTHQETQYF	TGTGCCAGCAGCTCCGGGACTCACCAAGAGACCCAGTACTTC
.	.	TRBV2	18	TRBJ1-5	CASSYANIVRTDNQPQHF	TGTGCCAGCAGTTACGCTAATATCGTTCGGACAGACAATCAGCCCCAGCATTTT
few	.	TRBV7-2	15	TRBJ2-3	CASSVRDFRADTQYF	TGTGCCAGCAGCGTCCGGGACTTTCGGGCAGATACGCAGTATTTT
.	.	TRBV6-1	14	TRBJ2-7	CASSSQVGSYEQYF	TGTGCCAGCAGTTCCCAGGTAGGATCCTACGAGCAGTACTTC
many	.	TRBV4-1	14	TRBJ2-5	CASSQVLSAETQYF	TGCGCCAGCAGCCAGGTCCTCAGCGCGGAGACCCAGTACTTC
few	.	TRBV11-1	14	TRBJ1-6	CASSLRPHNSPLHF	TGTGCCAGCAGCTTAAGACCCCATAATTCACCCCTCCACTTT
many	TRBD2	TRBV4-3	18	TRBJ2-5	CASSQDVIAGVRGETQYF	TGCGCCAGCAGCCAAGATGTAATAGCGGGGGTCAGAGGAGAGACCCAGTACTTC
many	.	TRBV29-1	13	TRBJ1-2	CSAWWQGLYGYTF	TGCAGCGCCTGGTGGCAGGGCCTCTATGGCTACACCTTC
.	TRBD1	TRBV7-2	14	TRBJ1-4	CASSFDRDDGKLFF	TGTGCCAGCAGCTTCGACAGGGATGACGGAAAACTGTTTTTT
.	TRBD1	TRBV28	15	TRBJ1-5	CASLTPGQGNQPQHF	TGTGCCAGCTTAACTCCGGGACAGGGCAATCAGCCCCAGCATTTT
few	.	TRBV7-9	18	TRBJ2-4	CASSSVLEVRGITDIQYF	TGTGCCAGCAGCTCAGTCCTTGAGGTCCGGGGCATCACGGACATTCAGTACTTC
many	.	TRBV12-3/TRBV12-4	15	TRBJ2-3	CASSNQVPSTDTQYF	TGTGCCAGCAGTAATCAAGTTCCTAGCACAGATACGCAGTATTTT
.	.	TRBV28	15	TRBJ2-1	CASSVPKRNANEQFF	TGTGCCAGCAGCGTCCCTAAAAGGAATGCGAATGAGCAGTTCTTC
few	.	TRBV24-1	14	TRBJ1-5	CATSPPAGNQPQHF	TGTGCCACCAGTCCCCCCGCGGGCAATCAGCCCCAGCATTTT